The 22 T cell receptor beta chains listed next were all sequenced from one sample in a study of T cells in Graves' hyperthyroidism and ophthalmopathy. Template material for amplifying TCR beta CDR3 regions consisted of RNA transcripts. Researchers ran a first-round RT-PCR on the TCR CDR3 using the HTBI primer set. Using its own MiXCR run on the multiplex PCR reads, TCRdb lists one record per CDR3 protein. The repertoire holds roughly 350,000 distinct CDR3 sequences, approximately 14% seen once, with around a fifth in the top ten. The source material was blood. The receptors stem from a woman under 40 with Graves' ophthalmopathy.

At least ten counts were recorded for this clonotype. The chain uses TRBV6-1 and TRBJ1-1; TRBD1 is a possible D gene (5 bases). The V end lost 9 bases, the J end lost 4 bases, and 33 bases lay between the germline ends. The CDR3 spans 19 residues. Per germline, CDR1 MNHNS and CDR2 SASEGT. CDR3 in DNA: TGTGCCAGTGTGAATTATACTTACCCAGGACGGCCCGGGGGCACTGAAGCTTTCTTT. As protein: CASVNYTYPGRPGGTEAFF.

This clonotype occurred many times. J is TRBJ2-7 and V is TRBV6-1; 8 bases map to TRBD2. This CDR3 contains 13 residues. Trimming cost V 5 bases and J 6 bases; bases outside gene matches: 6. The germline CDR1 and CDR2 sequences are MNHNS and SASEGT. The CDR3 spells CASSFERGREQYF. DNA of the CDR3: TGTGCCAGCAGTTTCGAGCGGGGGCGCGAGCAGTACTTC.

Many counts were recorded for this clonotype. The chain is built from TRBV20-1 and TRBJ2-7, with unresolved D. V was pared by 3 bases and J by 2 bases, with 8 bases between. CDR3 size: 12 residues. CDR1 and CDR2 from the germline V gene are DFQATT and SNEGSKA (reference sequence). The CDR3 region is CSASGATYEQYF. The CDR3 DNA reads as TGCAGTGCTAGCGGTGCAACCTACGAGCAGTACTTC.

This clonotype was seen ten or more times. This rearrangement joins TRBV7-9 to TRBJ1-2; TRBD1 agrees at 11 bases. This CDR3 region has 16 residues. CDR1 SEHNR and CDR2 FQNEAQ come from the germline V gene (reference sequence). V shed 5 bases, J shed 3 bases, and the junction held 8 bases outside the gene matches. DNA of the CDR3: TGTGCCAGCAGCGAAAGTACGGGACAGGGGGACTATGGCTACACCTTC. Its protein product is CASSESTGQGDYGYTF.

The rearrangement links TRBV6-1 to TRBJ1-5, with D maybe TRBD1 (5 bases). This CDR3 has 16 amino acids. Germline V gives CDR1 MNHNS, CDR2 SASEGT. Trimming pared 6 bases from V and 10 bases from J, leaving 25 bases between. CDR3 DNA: TGTGCCAGCAGCAGCCTAAGCCGGGACCCGAAGTTTCCCCAGCATTTT. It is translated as CASSSLSRDPKFPQHF.

The CDR3 loop reads CASCRGVQETQYF. The CDR3 nucleotides are TGTGCCAGTTGTCGGGGGGTACAAGAGACCCAGTACTTC. The V gene is TRBV2, the J gene TRBJ2-5; 7 nucleotides line up with TRBD2. This CDR3 spans 13 amino acids. Germline values: CDR1 SNHLY, CDR2 FYNNEI. V dropped 9 bases and J dropped 2; count of bases not matched to a gene: 6.

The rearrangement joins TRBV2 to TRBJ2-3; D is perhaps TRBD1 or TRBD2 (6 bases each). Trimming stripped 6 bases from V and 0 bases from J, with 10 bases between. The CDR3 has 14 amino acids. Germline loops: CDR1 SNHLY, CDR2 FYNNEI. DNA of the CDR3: TGTGCCAGCAGACCGGGGGCCAGCACAGATACGCAGTATTTT. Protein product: CASRPGASTDTQYF.

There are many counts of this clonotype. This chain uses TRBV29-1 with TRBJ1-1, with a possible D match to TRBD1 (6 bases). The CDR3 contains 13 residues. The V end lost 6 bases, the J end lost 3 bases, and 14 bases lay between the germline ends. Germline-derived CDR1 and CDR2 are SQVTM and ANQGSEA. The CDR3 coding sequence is TGCAGCGTGGGGGACCCAGGGGACACTGAAGCTTTCTTT. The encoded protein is CSVGDPGDTEAFF.

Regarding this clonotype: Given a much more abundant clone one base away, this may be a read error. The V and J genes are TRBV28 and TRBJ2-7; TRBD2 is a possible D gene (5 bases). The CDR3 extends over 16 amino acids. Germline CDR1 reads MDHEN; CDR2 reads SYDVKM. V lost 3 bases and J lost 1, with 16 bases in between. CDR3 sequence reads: CASSLFGWRASYEQYF. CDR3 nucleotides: TGTGCCAGCAGTTTGTTTGGCTGGCGGGCTTCCTACGAGCAGTACTTC.

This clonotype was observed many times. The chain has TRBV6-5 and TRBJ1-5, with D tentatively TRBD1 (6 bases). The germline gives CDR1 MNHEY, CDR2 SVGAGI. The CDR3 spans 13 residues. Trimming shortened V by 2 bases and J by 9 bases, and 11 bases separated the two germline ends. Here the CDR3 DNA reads TGTGCCAGCAGTTACGAGTACAGGGCGCCCCAGCATTTT. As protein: CASSYEYRAPQHF.

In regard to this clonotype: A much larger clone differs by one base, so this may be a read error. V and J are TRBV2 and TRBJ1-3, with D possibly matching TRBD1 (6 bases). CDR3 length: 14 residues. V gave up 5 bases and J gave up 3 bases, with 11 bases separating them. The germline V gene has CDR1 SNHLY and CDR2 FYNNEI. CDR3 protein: CASSKEQGGNTIYF. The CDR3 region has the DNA TGTGCCAGCAGTAAAGAACAGGGTGGAAACACCATATATTTT. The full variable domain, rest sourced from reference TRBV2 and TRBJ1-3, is EPEVTQTPSHQVTQMGQEVILRCVPISNHLYFYWYRQILGQKVEFLVSFYNNEISEKSEIFDDQFSVERPDGSNFTLKIRSTKLEDSAMYFCASSKEQGGNTIYFGEGSWLTVV.

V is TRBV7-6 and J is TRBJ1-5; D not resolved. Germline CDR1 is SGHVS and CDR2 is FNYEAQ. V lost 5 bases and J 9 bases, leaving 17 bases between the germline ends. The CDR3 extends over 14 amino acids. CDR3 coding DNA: TGTGCCAGCAGCGCAACCAGTAGCCTTGGGCCCCAGCATTTT. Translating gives CASSATSSLGPQHF. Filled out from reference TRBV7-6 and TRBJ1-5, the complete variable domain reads GAGVSQSPRYKVTKRGQDVALRCDPISGHVSLYWYRQALGQGPEFLTYFNYEAQQDKSGLPNDRFSAERPEGSISTLTIQRTEQRDSAMYRCASSATSSLGPQHFGDGTRLSIL.

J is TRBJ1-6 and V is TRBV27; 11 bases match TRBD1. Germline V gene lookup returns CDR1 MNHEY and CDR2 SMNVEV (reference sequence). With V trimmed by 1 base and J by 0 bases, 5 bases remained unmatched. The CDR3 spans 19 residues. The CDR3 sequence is CASSLYWTGGLSYNSPLHF. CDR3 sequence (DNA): TGTGCCAGCAGTTTATACTGGACAGGGGGCCTCTCCTATAATTCACCCCTCCACTTT.

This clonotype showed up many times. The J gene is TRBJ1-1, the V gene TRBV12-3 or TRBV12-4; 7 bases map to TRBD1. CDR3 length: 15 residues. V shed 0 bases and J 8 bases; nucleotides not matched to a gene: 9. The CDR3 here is CASSLAGRQGPEAFF. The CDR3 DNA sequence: TGTGCCAGCAGTTTAGCGGGGAGACAGGGACCAGAAGCTTTCTTT.

CDR3 residues: CASSQTLTGGGNEQYF. For the CDR3, the DNA is TGTGCCAGCAGCCAAACTTTGACAGGGGGCGGAAACGAGCAGTACTTC. The chain couples TRBV28 to TRBJ2-7; 10 bases map to TRBD1. The ends lost 6 bases at V and 5 bases at J; junction bases unmatched: 13. The CDR3 spans 16 residues. Germline V gene data show CDR1 as MDHEN and CDR2 as SYDVKM.

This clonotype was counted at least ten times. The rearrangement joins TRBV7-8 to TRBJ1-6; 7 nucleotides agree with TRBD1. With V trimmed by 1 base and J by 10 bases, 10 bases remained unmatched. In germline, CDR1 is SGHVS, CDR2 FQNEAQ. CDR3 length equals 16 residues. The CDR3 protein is CASSLGKTGIGSPLHF. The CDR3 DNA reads TGTGCCAGCAGCTTAGGGAAGACAGGGATCGGGTCACCCCTCCACTTT.

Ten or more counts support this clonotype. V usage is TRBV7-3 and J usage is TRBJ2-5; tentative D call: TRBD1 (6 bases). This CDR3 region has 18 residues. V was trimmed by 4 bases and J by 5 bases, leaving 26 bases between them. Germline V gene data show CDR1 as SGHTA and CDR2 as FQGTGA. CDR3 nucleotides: TGTGCCAGCAGCTCCCCCCGACGGGACACTCACACCGGGGAGACCCAGTACTTC. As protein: CASSSPRRDTHTGETQYF.

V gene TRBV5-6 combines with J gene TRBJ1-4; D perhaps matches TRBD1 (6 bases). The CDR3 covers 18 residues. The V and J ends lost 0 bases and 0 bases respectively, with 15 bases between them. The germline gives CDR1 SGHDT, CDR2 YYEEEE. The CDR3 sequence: CASSLVRRRDTTNEKLFF. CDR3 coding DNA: TGTGCCAGCAGCTTGGTTCGGCGCAGGGACACAACTAATGAAAAACTGTTTTTT. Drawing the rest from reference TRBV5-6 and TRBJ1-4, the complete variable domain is DAGVTQSPTHLIKTRGQQVTLRCSPKSGHDTVSWYQQALGQGPQFIFQYYEEEERQRGNFPDRFSGHQFPNYSSELNVNALLLGDSALYLCASSLVRRRDTTNEKLFFGSGTQLSVL.

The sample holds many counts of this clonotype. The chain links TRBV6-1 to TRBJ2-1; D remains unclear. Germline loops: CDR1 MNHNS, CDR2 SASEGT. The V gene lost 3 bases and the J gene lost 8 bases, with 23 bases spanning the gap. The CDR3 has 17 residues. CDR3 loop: CASSEGWIFYLGHEQFF. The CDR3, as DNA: TGTGCCAGCAGTGAGGGGTGGATCTTTTACCTTGGGCATGAGCAGTTCTTC.

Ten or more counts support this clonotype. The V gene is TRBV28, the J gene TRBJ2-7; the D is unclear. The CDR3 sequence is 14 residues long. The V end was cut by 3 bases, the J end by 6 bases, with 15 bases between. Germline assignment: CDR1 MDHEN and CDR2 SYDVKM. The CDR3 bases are TGTGCCAGCAGTTTTCTCCAACCGACGGGCGAGCAGTACTTC. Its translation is CASSFLQPTGEQYF.

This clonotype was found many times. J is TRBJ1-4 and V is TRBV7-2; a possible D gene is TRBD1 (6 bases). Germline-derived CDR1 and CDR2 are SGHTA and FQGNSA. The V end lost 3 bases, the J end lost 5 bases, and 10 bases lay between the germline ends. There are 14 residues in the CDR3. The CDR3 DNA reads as TGTGCCAGCAGCTTTGACCAGGGGAATGAAAAACTGTTTTTT. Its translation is CASSFDQGNEKLFF.

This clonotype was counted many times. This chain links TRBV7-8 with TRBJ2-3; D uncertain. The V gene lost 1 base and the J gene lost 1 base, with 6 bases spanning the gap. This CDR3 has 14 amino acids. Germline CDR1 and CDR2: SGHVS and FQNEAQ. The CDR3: CASSLGSRTDTQYF. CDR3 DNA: TGTGCCAGCAGCTTAGGGTCCCGCACAGATACGCAGTATTTT. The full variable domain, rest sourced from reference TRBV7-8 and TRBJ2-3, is GAGVSQSPRYKVAKRGQDVALRCDPISGHVSLFWYQQALGQGPEFLTYFQNEAQLDKSGLPSDRFFAERPEGSVSTLKIQRTQQEDSAVYLCASSLGSRTDTQYFGPGTRLTVL.